The rows below give T cell receptor beta chains drawn from one sample of a study of blood T cells in healthy people across ages. Each CDR3 protein gets one entry after TCRdb re-called the 5' RACE reads with MiXCR. The sample lists 730,000 or so distinct CDR3 sequences, 35% to 45% occurring once. The sample was blood. These receptors all come from a woman aged 60-75 years in good health. Both conserved end residues are part of each CDR3. A D gene is named only where the DNA matches it firmly.

>TRBJ1-2|TRBV29-1|-
CSVEDQVLGGGYTF
>TRBJ2-2|TRBV29-1|-
CSVQHPMGAGAGELFF
>TRBJ2-3|TRBV9|-
CASSIHHSGSTDTQYF
>TRBJ2-7|TRBV20-1|-
CSARDLGLHEQYF
>TRBJ2-7|TRBV4-1|-
CASSQEMGFYEQYF
>TRBJ2-5|TRBV20-1|TRBD2
CSARDGTSGRETQYF
>TRBJ1-1|TRBV7-8|TRBD1
CASSPRTGGPMNTEAFF
>TRBJ2-4|TRBV3-1|-
CASSPDSEGIQYF
>TRBJ2-3|TRBV7-3|-
CASSSYGTQREHTQYF
>-|TRBV7-8|TRBD2
CASSVAGGSEQYF
>TRBJ1-6|TRBV7-9|-
CASSLAGYNSPLHF
>TRBJ2-5|TRBV20-1|TRBD2
CSARITSGGAETQYF
>TRBJ2-5|TRBV7-8|TRBD2
CASSLASTGSGGYQETQYF
>TRBJ2-3|TRBV29-1|TRBD2
CSVESLGERGSRTDTQYF
>TRBJ2-2|TRBV6-5|-
CASSYSPGRELFF
>TRBJ1-1|TRBV7-2|-
CASSLEDTYTEAFF
>TRBJ2-7|TRBV11-3|-
CASSSDDRNSYEQYF
>-|TRBV2|-
CASSDGTSEQYF
>TRBJ2-7|TRBV20-1|-
CSARDGDWSYEQYF
>TRBJ2-1|TRBV7-2|-
CASSLESGVWDEQFF
>TRBJ1-1|TRBV19|-
CASSMGGMGTEAFF
>TRBJ2-7|TRBV7-2|TRBD1
CASSFSGTGQEIQYF
>TRBJ1-1|TRBV12-3/TRBV12-4|-
CASRPTQGSTEAFF
>TRBJ1-5|TRBV2|-
CASSTRTALNQPQHF
>TRBJ2-4|TRBV20-1|-
CSVPEPPPIAKNIQYF
>TRBJ2-5|TRBV7-9|-
CASSELGDGQETQYF
>TRBJ1-1|TRBV14|-
CASSREVNTEAFF
>TRBJ2-7|TRBV28|TRBD1
CASFEGTGGSYEQYF
>TRBJ2-5|TRBV6-6|-
CASSYSKSAKTQYF
>TRBJ2-1|TRBV10-3|TRBD1
CAITLETGAYNEQFF
>TRBJ2-3|TRBV6-5|-
CASRTGTPNTQYF
>-|TRBV4-3|-
CASSQGYSSNSYNEQYF
>TRBJ2-7|TRBV12-3/TRBV12-4|TRBD2
CATLTPGLAGGPGGNEQYF
>TRBJ2-1|TRBV20-1|-
CLGHGDEQFF
>TRBJ2-3|TRBV9|TRBD2
CASSVLAGGPPDTQYF
>TRBJ2-2|TRBV29-1|-
CSVEGGAQTGELFF
>TRBJ2-7|TRBV10-1|TRBD1
CASSEPGQGIDVQYF
>TRBJ2-7|TRBV12-3/TRBV12-4|-
CASSFMAGDHSCEQYF
>TRBJ1-5|TRBV20-1|-
CSARDATEYSNQPQHF
>TRBJ2-7|TRBV28|TRBD2
CASRDLAGLYEQYF
>TRBJ2-7|TRBV10-3|-
CAIGAGLDEQYF
>TRBJ2-7|TRBV28|-
CASSFPQGTYEQYF
>TRBJ1-2|TRBV14|TRBD1
CASSSTTGEYYGYTF
>TRBJ1-4|TRBV5-6|-
CASSLVIGAGDGKLFF
>TRBJ2-3|TRBV20-1|-
CSASMTSGTDTQYF
>TRBJ1-4|TRBV5-1|-
CASSYSGQRGEKLFF
>TRBJ2-7|TRBV15|-
CATSRDQGYEQYF
>TRBJ2-5|TRBV29-1|TRBD1
CSTTGPLETQYF
>TRBJ2-5|TRBV18|-
CASSPGNQNNEQYF
>TRBJ2-1|TRBV6-2/TRBV6-3|-
CASSYIIPGGKVVDEQFF
>TRBJ1-2|TRBV3-1|-
CASSGAGEGYTF
>TRBJ1-4|TRBV7-9|-
CASSLLQGPNEKPFF